These T cell receptor beta chains were read from a single sample in a study of T cell responses to AZD1222 COVID-19 vaccine. Profiling relied on immunoSEQ multiplex PCR, and the TCRdb table lists in-frame clones only, not all of them. The data hold 100,000 to 150,000 clones, with more than 85% observed a single time. The source was peripheral blood, collected on day 0 of AZD1222 vaccination. These receptors all come from an adult in good health. Both conserved end residues are part of each CDR3. The order of the fields is J gene, V gene, CDR3 protein.

TRBJ1-1 | TRBV29-1 | CSVGPGGNTEAFF
TRBJ1-1 | TRBV29-1 | CSVGDRGYTEAFF
TRBJ2-7 | TRBV7-2 | CASSLGVGVREQYF
TRBJ2-7 | TRBV27 | CASSSRTSGSYEQYF
TRBJ2-7 | TRBV11-2 | CASSLGDTSGEQYF
TRBJ2-5 | TRBV6-4 | CASSEGEETQYF
TRBJ2-7 | TRBV27 | CAILGLGTGIFVTYEQYF
TRBJ2-2 | TRBV6-4 | CASSASGETGELFF
TRBJ1-5 | TRBV2 | CASSPGAGGGNQPQHF
TRBJ1-2 | TRBV20-1 | CSARQSYGYTF
TRBJ2-1 | TRBV7-2 | CASSIEARSYNEQFF
TRBJ2-5 | TRBV6-4 | CASKRCQETQYF
TRBJ1-4 | TRBV30 | CGGDAEEKLFF
TRBJ2-2 | TRBV10-1 | CASSGQVNTGELFF
TRBJ2-2 | TRBV2 | CASTQSGELFF
TRBJ2-7 | TRBV5-6 | CASSRTPEFSYEQYF